This T cell receptor beta chain derives from a study of cytomegalovirus exposure and HLA in healthy donors. On the study more broadly: Genetic ancestry analysis placed around four fifths of the roughly 400 donors that were genotyped in the Caucasian-associated cluster. The study, taken as a whole, reports: Confirmation was obtained in vitro that a few CMV-associated chains are specific for CMV antigens. Association of fewer than 20,000 TCR beta sequences with HLA alleles was found at 0.05 false discovery rate in a later analysis. The Asian-associated ancestry cluster reportedly had fewer N-insertions than the approximately 630-donor mean in a later analysis.

The ends were cut back, 2 bases at V and 4 bases at J, with 13 bases in the middle. Germline CDR1 reads SGHTA; CDR2 reads FQGNSA. The CDR3 spans 15 residues. PCR used 60 Vbeta primers and 13 Jbeta primers. The assay was immunoSEQ multiplex PCR, and TCRdb's table has in-frame clones only and misses some. This sample carries just over 150,000 clones, 86% of them seen once, and the ten largest clones take approximately 2%. With respect to this clone: Its antigen is undetermined.

Input material: PBMCs. This TCR derives from a woman aged 18-29 years in good health and CMV-seronegative. This sequence joins TRBV7-2 and TRBJ2-3, with D possibly being TRBD2 (6 bases). CDR3: CASSLSAREADTQYF. DNA of the CDR3: TGTGCCAGCAGCTTAAGTGCCAGGGAGGCAGATACGCAGTATTTT.